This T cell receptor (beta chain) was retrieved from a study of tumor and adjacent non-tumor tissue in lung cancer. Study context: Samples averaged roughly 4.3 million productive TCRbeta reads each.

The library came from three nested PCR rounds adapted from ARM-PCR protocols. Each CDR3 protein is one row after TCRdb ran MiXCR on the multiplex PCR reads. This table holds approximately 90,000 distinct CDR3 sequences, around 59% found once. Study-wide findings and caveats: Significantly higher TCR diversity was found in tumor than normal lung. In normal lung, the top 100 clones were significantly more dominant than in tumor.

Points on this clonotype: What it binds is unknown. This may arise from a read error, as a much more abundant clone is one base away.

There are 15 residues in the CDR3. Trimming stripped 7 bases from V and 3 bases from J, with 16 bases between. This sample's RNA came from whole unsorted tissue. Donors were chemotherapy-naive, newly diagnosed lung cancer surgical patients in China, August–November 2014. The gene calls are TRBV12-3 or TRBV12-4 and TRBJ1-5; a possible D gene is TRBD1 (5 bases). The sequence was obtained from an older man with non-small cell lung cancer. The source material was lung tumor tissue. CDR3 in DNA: TGTGCCAGCACAGGGCCCTTTTATACCAATCAGCCCCAGCATTTT. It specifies CASTGPFYTNQPQHF.